This record looks at one TCR beta chain sequence and its context. The source of the sample is a study of blood T cell repertoires in COVID-19. TCRdb's table, derived via immunoSEQ multiplex PCR, lists solely in-frame clones and lacks some. This sample has around 130,000 clones; around 83% occur once, and the top ten carry around 4.1%. The V end was cut by 0 bases, the J end by 2 bases, with 4 bases between. The CDR3 loop spans 13 amino acids. Germline loops: CDR1 LNHNV, CDR2 YYDKDF (reference sequence). The sequenced sample was peripheral blood. The chain links TRBV15 to TRBJ1-1; D ambiguous. This TCR derives from a human donor in a cohort sampled during active COVID-19. CDR3 nucleotide sequence: TGTGCCACCAGCAGAGATCCAAACACTGAAGCTTTCTTT. Its protein is CATSRDPNTEAFF.